This T cell receptor (beta chain) came from a study of CD8+CD57+ T cells in acquired aplastic anemia. Study at large: Sorted CD4+ and CD8+ cells yielded DNA averaging around 3 ug.

This CDR3 spans 19 amino acids. V shed 7 bases and J 0 bases; nucleotides not matched to a gene: 18. Genomic DNA constituted the template upon which TCR beta VDJ and CDR3 profiling was performed. TCRdb re-derived calls from the reads in MiXCR, one entry per CDR3 protein. Among hundreds of thousands of distinct CDR3 sequences, around 30% were seen once, and the ten largest hold less than 0.85%. Patients chosen for sequencing had shown CD8+CD57+ cell expansion by flow cytometry. All patients had severe acquired aplastic anemia. Among the patients, none had received any therapy at the time of blood sampling. There are a few counts of this clonotype.

The chain couples TRBV12-3 or TRBV12-4 to TRBJ1-5, with TRBD1 matching over 7 bases. The clonotype comes from a human donor with aplastic anemia. Material for sequencing was sorted CD4+, CD8+, or CD8+CD57+ T cells (not recorded which) from PBMCs. The CDR3, as DNA: TGTGCCAGCACTCCGCCGGGACAGAAGGGGGTTTATAGCAATCAGCCCCAGCATTTT. This encodes CASTPPGQKGVYSNQPQHF.